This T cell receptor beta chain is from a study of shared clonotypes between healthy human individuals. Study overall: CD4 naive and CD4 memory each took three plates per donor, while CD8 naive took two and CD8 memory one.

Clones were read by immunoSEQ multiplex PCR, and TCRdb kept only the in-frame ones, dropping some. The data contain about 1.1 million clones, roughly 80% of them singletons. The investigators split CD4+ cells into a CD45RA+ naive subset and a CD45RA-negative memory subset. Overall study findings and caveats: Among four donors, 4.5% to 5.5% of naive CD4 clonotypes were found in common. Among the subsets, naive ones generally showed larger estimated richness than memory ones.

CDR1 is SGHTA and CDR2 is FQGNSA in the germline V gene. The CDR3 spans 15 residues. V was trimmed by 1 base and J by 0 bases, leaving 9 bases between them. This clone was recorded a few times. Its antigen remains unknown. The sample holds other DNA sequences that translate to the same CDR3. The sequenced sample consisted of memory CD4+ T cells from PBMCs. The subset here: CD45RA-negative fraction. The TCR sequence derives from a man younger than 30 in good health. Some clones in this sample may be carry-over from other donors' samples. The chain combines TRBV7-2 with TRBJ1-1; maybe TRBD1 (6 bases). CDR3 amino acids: CASSLVGGMNTEAFF. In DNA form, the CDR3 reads TGTGCCAGCAGCTTAGTCGGGGGCATGAACACTGAAGCTTTCTTT.